These 6 T cell receptor beta chains share one sample of origin, sequenced in a study of response to subunit inactivated influenza vaccine. MiXCR, applied by TCRdb to the RT-PCR reads, yields one record per CDR3 protein. This table holds about 520,000 distinct CDR3 sequences, over 25% found once. Specimen: CD4+ T cells sorted from PBMCs, collected roughly 5 days after vaccination. The source is a man over 45 who received an inactivated influenza vaccine.

A word on this clonotype: At one end the junction does not follow the germline gene, possibly because of a read error. The V call is TRBV6-5, the J call TRBJ2-7, with no clear D. The CDR3 covers 13 residues. Germline CDR1 is MNHEY and CDR2 is SVGAGI. CDR3 protein: CASSYSNSDEQCF. CDR3 bases: TGTGCCAGCAGTTACTCGAACTCGGACGAGCAGTGCTTC.

The chain combines TRBV5-6 with TRBJ1-2; D is possibly TRBD1 (5 bases). From germline, CDR1 is SGHDT and CDR2 YYEEEE. Trimming removed 4 bases at V and 0 bases at J, with 13 bases between. CDR3 size: 15 residues. As DNA, the CDR3 is TGTGCCAGCAGCCAAACTCCACAGGCTAACTATGGCTACACCTTC. This translates into CASSQTPQANYGYTF.

This clonotype showed up just once. The CDR3 protein is CSQGAGRETQYF. In DNA, the CDR3 is TGCAGCCAGGGGGCAGGACGGGAGACCCAGTACTTC. V is TRBV20-1 and J is TRBJ2-5; 8 bases map to TRBD1. Germline V lookup: CDR1 DFQATT, CDR2 SNEGSKA (reference sequence). The CDR3 runs 12 residues.

This clonotype showed up just a few times. The chain joins TRBV29-1 to TRBJ2-1, with D possibly being TRBD1 (5 bases). Trimming cost V 7 bases and J 7 bases, with 14 bases left between them. Germline CDR1 SQVTM, CDR2 ANQGSEA. CDR3 length: 12 residues. The CDR3 protein is CSGSAGRNEQFF. For the CDR3, the DNA is TGCAGCGGGTCGGCAGGGCGAAATGAGCAGTTCTTC.

V usage is TRBV19 and J usage is TRBJ2-2; D possibly corresponds to TRBD2 (5 bases). With 9 bases removed from V and 6 bases from J, the gap between germline ends came to 14 bases. This CDR3 has 13 amino acids. Germline loops: CDR1 LNHDA, CDR2 SQIVND (reference sequence). The CDR3, as DNA: TGTGCCAGCACCGGGTCGCGGGCCGGGGAGCTGTTTTTT. Translating it yields CASTGSRAGELFF.

The chain couples TRBV29-1 to TRBJ2-5; D might be TRBD1 (6 bases). CDR1 is SQVTM, CDR2 ANQGSEA, per germline. There are 13 residues in the CDR3. Trimming took 4 bases from V and 7 from J, leaving 16 bases between them. In DNA form, the CDR3 reads TGCAGCGTTGTCTCGGCCCTAGGGGGGACCCAGTACTTC. Protein sequence: CSVVSALGGTQYF. Combining the CDR3 with reference TRBV29-1 and TRBJ2-5 gives the whole variable domain SAVISQKPSRDICQRGTSLTIQCQVDSQVTMMFWYRQQPGQSLTLIATANQGSEATYESGFVIDKFPISRPNLTFSTLTVSNMSPEDSSIYLCSVVSALGGTQYFGPGTRLLVL.